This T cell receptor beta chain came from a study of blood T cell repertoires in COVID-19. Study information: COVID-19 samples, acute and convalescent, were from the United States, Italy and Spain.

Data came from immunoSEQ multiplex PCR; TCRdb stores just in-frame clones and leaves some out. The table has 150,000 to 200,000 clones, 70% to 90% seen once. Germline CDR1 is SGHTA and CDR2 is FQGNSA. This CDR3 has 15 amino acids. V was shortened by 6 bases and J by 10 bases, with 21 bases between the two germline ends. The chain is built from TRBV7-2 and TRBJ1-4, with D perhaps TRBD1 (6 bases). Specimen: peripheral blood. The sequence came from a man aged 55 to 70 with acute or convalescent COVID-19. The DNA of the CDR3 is TGTGCCAGCAGAAATACAGGGTCAGCGGGGGGAAAACTGTTTTTT. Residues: CASRNTGSAGGKLFF.